These T cell receptor beta chains were read from a single sample in a study of identical twins. TCRdb ran MiXCR on the 5' RACE reads and lists one entry per CDR3 protein. The sample holds around 160,000 distinct CDR3 sequences; 3% to 4.5% are singletons and the top ten take approximately 7.7%. Material: memory T cells sorted from blood. Source of these receptors: a young man in good health. The CDR3 runs from the conserved cysteine through the conserved F or W. The order of the fields is D gene, clone size, V gene, J gene, CDR3 protein, CDR3 DNA. A D gene is named only where the DNA matches it firmly. Only part of the rows carry a size: once, few, many, or a class if the clone is expanded.

d_gene: NA
abundance: many
v_gene: TRBV18
j_gene: TRBJ2-1
CDR3aa: CASLEVDEQFF
CDR3nt: TGTGCCAGCTTGGAAGTCGATGAGCAGTTCTTC

d_gene: TRBD1
abundance: many
v_gene: TRBV5-1
j_gene: TRBJ2-7
CDR3aa: CASSPTGTATYEQYF
CDR3nt: TGCGCCAGCAGCCCAACCGGGACAGCGACCTACGAGCAGTACTTC

d_gene: TRBD2
abundance: few
v_gene: TRBV3-1
j_gene: TRBJ2-4
CDR3aa: CASSQTQTSAQYF
CDR3nt: TGTGCCAGCAGCCAGACCCAGACTAGCGCACAGTACTTC

d_gene: NA
abundance: many
v_gene: TRBV2
j_gene: TRBJ2-3
CDR3aa: CASRRGRDTQYF
CDR3nt: TGTGCCAGCAGGCGGGGAAGGGATACGCAGTATTTT

d_gene: NA
abundance: many
v_gene: TRBV12-3/TRBV12-4
j_gene: TRBJ2-1
CDR3aa: CASRAGSYNEQFF
CDR3nt: TGTGCCAGCAGGGCGGGATCCTACAATGAGCAGTTCTTC

d_gene: NA
abundance: many
v_gene: TRBV4-1
j_gene: TRBJ2-3
CDR3aa: CASSQDNSRTDTQYF
CDR3nt: TGCGCCAGCAGCCAAGACAACTCGCGTACAGATACGCAGTATTTT

d_gene: NA
abundance: many
v_gene: TRBV5-1
j_gene: TRBJ2-1
CDR3aa: CASSTRPRADNEQFF
CDR3nt: TGCGCCAGCAGCACCCGGCCCAGAGCTGACAATGAGCAGTTCTTC

d_gene: NA
abundance: many
v_gene: TRBV7-8
j_gene: TRBJ2-5
CDR3aa: CASSLRSQETQYF
CDR3nt: TGTGCCAGCAGCTTACGGAGTCAAGAGACCCAGTACTTC

d_gene: NA
abundance: many
v_gene: TRBV11-2
j_gene: TRBJ1-6
CDR3aa: CASSTEQRFSPLHF
CDR3nt: TGTGCCAGCAGCACTGAACAGAGGTTTTCACCCCTCCACTTT

d_gene: NA
abundance: many
v_gene: TRBV27
j_gene: TRBJ2-4
CDR3aa: CASSQGIGAKNIQYF
CDR3nt: TGTGCCAGCAGTCAGGGTATAGGGGCCAAAAACATTCAGTACTTC

d_gene: NA
abundance: few
v_gene: TRBV3-1
j_gene: TRBJ2-7
CDR3aa: CASSPRDYYEQYF
CDR3nt: TGTGCCAGCAGCCCCAGGGATTACTACGAGCAGTACTTC

d_gene: TRBD2
abundance: many
v_gene: TRBV12-3/TRBV12-4
j_gene: TRBJ2-3
CDR3aa: CASTGGDRTDTQYF
CDR3nt: TGTGCCAGCACGGGAGGGGATAGGACAGATACGCAGTATTTT

d_gene: NA
abundance: NA
v_gene: TRBV18
j_gene: TRBJ1-3
CDR3aa: CASSPGDRNTIYF
CDR3nt: TGTGCCAGCTCACCTGGGGATAGAAACACCATATATTTT

d_gene: TRBD1
abundance: many
v_gene: TRBV7-9
j_gene: TRBJ1-3
CDR3aa: CASSRPGQDPLGTIYF
CDR3nt: TGTGCCAGCAGTCGGCCGGGACAGGACCCCCTCGGCACCATATATTTT

d_gene: NA
abundance: NA
v_gene: TRBV29-1
j_gene: TRBJ1-1
CDR3aa: CSVSTGLLNTEAFF
CDR3nt: TGCAGCGTTTCAACGGGACTCTTGAACACTGAAGCTTTCTTT

d_gene: NA
abundance: many
v_gene: TRBV5-1
j_gene: TRBJ1-5
CDR3aa: CASTSAGDQPQHF
CDR3nt: TGCGCCAGCACCTCTGCAGGGGATCAGCCCCAGCATTTT

d_gene: NA
abundance: many
v_gene: TRBV3-1
j_gene: TRBJ2-2
CDR3aa: CASSLTISLNTGELFF
CDR3nt: TGTGCCAGCAGCCTTACCATCTCATTGAACACCGGGGAGCTGTTTTTT

d_gene: TRBD2
abundance: many
v_gene: TRBV29-1
j_gene: TRBJ2-1
CDR3aa: CSVISGAGGDEQFF
CDR3nt: TGCAGCGTGATCAGTGGAGCGGGAGGTGATGAGCAGTTCTTC

d_gene: TRBD2
abundance: many
v_gene: TRBV5-6
j_gene: TRBJ2-3
CDR3aa: CASSPSGRAGDTQYF
CDR3nt: TGTGCCAGCAGCCCGAGCGGGAGGGCCGGAGATACGCAGTATTTT

d_gene: NA
abundance: many
v_gene: TRBV10-2
j_gene: TRBJ1-5
CDR3aa: CASSEGTWSPQHF
CDR3nt: TGCGCCAGCAGTGAAGGCACCTGGAGCCCCCAGCATTTT

d_gene: NA
abundance: NA
v_gene: TRBV18
j_gene: TRBJ2-5
CDR3aa: CASSPPNFGGQETQYF
CDR3nt: TGTGCCAGCTCACCACCGAATTTCGGGGGCCAGGAGACCCAGTACTTC

d_gene: NA
abundance: many
v_gene: TRBV15
j_gene: TRBJ2-5
CDR3aa: CATSRDYGTQYF
CDR3nt: TGTGCCACCAGCAGAGATTACGGGACCCAGTACTTC

d_gene: TRBD2
abundance: many
v_gene: TRBV6-1
j_gene: TRBJ2-7
CDR3aa: CASTPAGGNYEQYF
CDR3nt: TGTGCCAGCACCCCGGCGGGAGGGAACTACGAGCAGTACTTC

d_gene: NA
abundance: NA
v_gene: TRBV6-5
j_gene: TRBJ1-5
CDR3aa: CASSYGRGQPQHF
CDR3nt: TGTGCCAGCAGTTATGGCAGGGGTCAGCCCCAGCATTTT

d_gene: NA
abundance: many
v_gene: TRBV11-1
j_gene: TRBJ2-1
CDR3aa: CASSLMSGPVGEQFF
CDR3nt: TGTGCCAGCAGCTTAATGTCGGGCCCGGTCGGTGAGCAGTTCTTC

d_gene: NA
abundance: many
v_gene: TRBV12-3/TRBV12-4
j_gene: TRBJ2-1
CDR3aa: CATGNGEQFF
CDR3nt: TGTGCCACCGGGAATGGTGAGCAGTTCTTC

d_gene: NA
abundance: many
v_gene: TRBV7-3
j_gene: TRBJ2-3
CDR3aa: CASSPRDGVLNTQYF
CDR3nt: TGTGCCAGCAGCCCCCGGGACGGAGTTCTGAATACGCAGTATTTT

d_gene: NA
abundance: many
v_gene: TRBV20-1
j_gene: TRBJ1-1
CDR3aa: CSAPYAGGDTEAFF
CDR3nt: TGCAGTGCTCCCTATGCGGGGGGAGACACTGAAGCTTTCTTT

d_gene: TRBD2
abundance: NA
v_gene: TRBV7-2
j_gene: TRBJ2-5
CDR3aa: CASSLSAGKETQYF
CDR3nt: TGTGCCAGCAGCTTATCAGCGGGAAAAGAGACCCAGTACTTC

d_gene: NA
abundance: few
v_gene: TRBV20-1
j_gene: TRBJ2-4
CDR3aa: CSASRGLGSPGNIQYF
CDR3nt: TGCAGTGCTAGTCGCGGGTTGGGGTCCCCGGGAAACATTCAGTACTTC

d_gene: TRBD2
abundance: many
v_gene: TRBV20-1
j_gene: TRBJ2-1
CDR3aa: CSARVLAGDEQFF
CDR3nt: TGCAGTGCTAGGGTTCTAGCGGGAGATGAGCAGTTCTTC

d_gene: TRBD1
abundance: many
v_gene: TRBV6-2/TRBV6-3
j_gene: TRBJ2-3
CDR3aa: CASSTGTGLQYF
CDR3nt: TGTGCCAGCAGCACCGGGACAGGGTTGCAGTATTTT

d_gene: TRBD1
abundance: many
v_gene: TRBV6-1
j_gene: TRBJ1-5
CDR3aa: CATAATGDNQPQHF
CDR3nt: TGTGCCACAGCGGCGACAGGGGATAATCAGCCCCAGCATTTT

d_gene: TRBD1
abundance: many
v_gene: TRBV10-2
j_gene: TRBJ1-1
CDR3aa: CASSDPRTGAEVTEAFF
CDR3nt: TGCGCCAGCAGTGACCCCAGGACAGGGGCCGAAGTGACTGAAGCTTTCTTT

d_gene: NA
abundance: many
v_gene: TRBV5-1
j_gene: TRBJ1-4
CDR3aa: CASSFSADGEKLFF
CDR3nt: TGCGCCAGCAGCTTTTCGGCAGATGGTGAAAAACTGTTTTTT

d_gene: TRBD2
abundance: many
v_gene: TRBV6-1
j_gene: TRBJ2-1
CDR3aa: CASRKETGLAYNEQFF
CDR3nt: TGTGCCAGCAGGAAGGAGACGGGACTAGCCTACAATGAGCAGTTCTTC

d_gene: NA
abundance: few
v_gene: TRBV18
j_gene: TRBJ2-5
CDR3aa: CASSPPKTARRETQYF
CDR3nt: TGTGCCAGCTCACCACCGAAAACAGCTCGTCGGGAGACCCAGTACTTC

d_gene: TRBD2
abundance: many
v_gene: TRBV10-2
j_gene: TRBJ2-2
CDR3aa: CASSRTSGRAAGELFF
CDR3nt: TGCGCCAGCAGCCGGACTAGCGGGAGGGCTGCCGGGGAGCTGTTTTTT

d_gene: TRBD1
abundance: NA
v_gene: TRBV5-1
j_gene: TRBJ1-4
CDR3aa: CASSGTGAYNEKLFF
CDR3nt: TGCGCCAGCAGCGGAACAGGGGCGTATAATGAAAAACTGTTTTTT

d_gene: NA
abundance: many
v_gene: TRBV9
j_gene: TRBJ2-3
CDR3aa: CASSVESLSTDTQYF
CDR3nt: TGTGCCAGCAGCGTAGAGTCACTTAGCACAGATACGCAGTATTTT

d_gene: TRBD2
abundance: few
v_gene: TRBV6-1
j_gene: TRBJ2-1
CDR3aa: CASSLSGRDNEQFF
CDR3nt: TGTGCCAGCTCCCTTAGCGGGCGAGACAATGAGCAGTTCTTC

d_gene: NA
abundance: many
v_gene: TRBV3-1
j_gene: TRBJ1-5
CDR3aa: CASSLGAVRGNQPQHF
CDR3nt: TGTGCCAGCAGCCTTGGGGCCGTACGGGGCAATCAGCCCCAGCATTTT

d_gene: NA
abundance: many
v_gene: TRBV28
j_gene: TRBJ2-2
CDR3aa: CASRALRGELFF
CDR3nt: TGTGCCAGCAGGGCCCTAAGGGGGGAGCTGTTTTTT

d_gene: NA
abundance: many
v_gene: TRBV6-5
j_gene: TRBJ1-5
CDR3aa: CASSYAGQPQHF
CDR3nt: TGTGCCAGCAGTTACGCGGGTCAGCCCCAGCATTTT

d_gene: NA
abundance: many
v_gene: TRBV7-9
j_gene: TRBJ2-5
CDR3aa: CASRAERETQYF
CDR3nt: TGTGCCAGCAGGGCCGAGAGAGAGACCCAGTACTTC

d_gene: NA
abundance: many
v_gene: TRBV12-3/TRBV12-4
j_gene: TRBJ1-1
CDR3aa: CASSGSGANTEAFF
CDR3nt: TGTGCCAGCAGTGGATCAGGGGCAAACACTGAAGCTTTCTTT

d_gene: NA
abundance: many
v_gene: TRBV28
j_gene: TRBJ2-1
CDR3aa: CASSPRILYNEQFF
CDR3nt: TGTGCCAGCAGCCCCCGGATCCTCTACAATGAGCAGTTCTTC

d_gene: NA
abundance: many
v_gene: TRBV5-1
j_gene: TRBJ2-1
CDR3aa: CASSLRAANEQFF
CDR3nt: TGCGCCAGCAGCTTGCGGGCTGCCAATGAGCAGTTCTTC

d_gene: NA
abundance: many
v_gene: TRBV5-1
j_gene: TRBJ2-5
CDR3aa: CASSFGAGVKETQYF
CDR3nt: TGCGCCAGCAGCTTCGGCGCAGGGGTAAAGGAGACCCAGTACTTC

d_gene: NA
abundance: many
v_gene: TRBV6-2/TRBV6-3
j_gene: TRBJ2-3
CDR3aa: CASSYPGRTLDTQYF
CDR3nt: TGTGCCAGCAGTTACCCCGGACGAACCTTAGATACGCAGTATTTT

d_gene: NA
abundance: many
v_gene: TRBV29-1
j_gene: TRBJ2-5
CDR3aa: CSVDGGETQYF
CDR3nt: TGCAGCGTTGATGGTGGAGAGACCCAGTACTTC

d_gene: TRBD2
abundance: many
v_gene: TRBV20-1
j_gene: TRBJ2-1
CDR3aa: CSDILAGGLASYNEQFF
CDR3nt: TGCAGTGACATACTAGCGGGAGGCCTAGCGTCCTACAATGAGCAGTTCTTC

d_gene: NA
abundance: many
v_gene: TRBV7-8
j_gene: TRBJ1-1
CDR3aa: CASSSMVVNTEAFF
CDR3nt: TGTGCCAGCAGTTCCATGGTGGTTAACACTGAAGCTTTCTTT

d_gene: NA
abundance: many
v_gene: TRBV4-3
j_gene: TRBJ2-1
CDR3aa: CASSQGTILREQFF
CDR3nt: TGCGCCAGCAGCCAAGGGACTATCCTCAGGGAGCAGTTCTTC

d_gene: NA
abundance: many
v_gene: TRBV20-1
j_gene: TRBJ2-3
CDR3aa: CRVQQSPKDTQYF
CDR3nt: TGCAGAGTTCAACAGAGCCCAAAAGATACGCAGTATTTT